These 8 T cell receptor beta chains were all obtained from the same sample, sequenced in a study of blood T cell repertoires in COVID-19. Generated by immunoSEQ multiplex PCR, the TCRdb table keeps only in-frame clones and is missing some. The top ten clones hold approximately 0.25% of a sample with 650,000 to 800,000 clones, 80% to 90% of them seen once. Source material: peripheral blood. The receptor set was obtained from a woman under 30 with acute or convalescent COVID-19.

This clone turned up a few times. The chain recombines TRBV9 with TRBJ2-7, with TRBD2 matching over 9 bases. J lost 2 bases, V lost 0 bases, and 3 bases had no gene match. There are 15 residues in the CDR3. In germline, CDR1 is SGDLS, CDR2 YYNGEE. CDR3: CASSVAASGAYEQYF. The CDR3 DNA is TGTGCCAGCAGCGTAGCGGCTAGCGGGGCCTACGAGCAGTACTTC.

The chain carries TRBV19 and TRBJ2-7, with TRBD1 matching over 8 bases. With V trimmed by 3 bases and J by 2 bases, 9 bases remained unmatched. The CDR3 loop spans 16 amino acids. The germline V gene encodes CDR1 LNHDA and CDR2 SQIVND (reference sequence). The CDR3 reads CASSIRWTGNTYEQYF. The CDR3 DNA reads TGTGCCAGTAGTATTAGGTGGACAGGGAATACCTACGAGCAGTACTTC.

This clone has only one observation. This sequence joins TRBV19 and TRBJ1-1; the match to TRBD1 covers 8 bases. CDR3 length: 14 amino acids. The ends lost 6 bases at V and 5 bases at J; junction bases unmatched: 8. CDR1 and CDR2 (germline): LNHDA, SQIVND (reference sequence). The CDR3 protein is CASSQGAGGTEAFF. CDR3 DNA sequence: TGTGCCAGTAGCCAGGGGGCAGGGGGGACTGAAGCTTTCTTT.

V usage is TRBV7-3 and J usage is TRBJ2-7; 7 bases line up with TRBD2. Germline trimming cut 2 bases from V and 4 bases from J; bases unmatched to any gene: 8. CDR3 length: 15 amino acids. Germline CDR1 SGHTA, CDR2 FQGTGA. Here the CDR3 reads CASSLLAGVGYEQYF. The CDR3 nucleotides are TGTGCCAGCAGCTTATTGGCGGGGGTGGGGTACGAGCAGTACTTC. The whole variable domain, remainder taken from reference TRBV7-3 and TRBJ2-7, is GAGVSQTPSNKVTEKGKYVELRCDPISGHTALYWYRQSLGQGPEFLIYFQGTGAADDSGLPNDRFFAVRPEGSVSTLKIQRTERGDSAVYLCASSLLAGVGYEQYFGPGTRLTVT.

The chain is built from TRBV25-1 and TRBJ1-1, with 11 bases that match TRBD1. Germline CDR1 and CDR2: MGHDK and SYGVNS. The CDR3 spans 15 residues. After removal of 3 bases from V and 5 bases from J, the junction contained 5 bases not matched to a gene. CDR3 residues: CASSDPDRGQTEAFF. CDR3 DNA: TGTGCCAGCAGTGACCCGGACAGGGGGCAGACTGAAGCTTTCTTT. Based on the CDR3 plus reference TRBV25-1 and TRBJ1-1, the full variable domain is EADIYQTPRYLVIGTGKKITLECSQTMGHDKMYWYQQDPGMELHLIHYSYGVNSTEKGDLSSESTVSRIRTEHFPLTLESARPSHTSQYLCASSDPDRGQTEAFFGQGTRLTVV.

This clone was detected once. The rearrangement links TRBV29-1 to TRBJ2-7, with D uncertain. Trimming pared 4 bases from V and 4 bases from J, leaving 8 bases between. Germline V gene lookup returns CDR1 SQVTM and CDR2 ANQGSEA. The length of the CDR3 is 11 residues. The CDR3 protein is CSVGRKYEQYF. The CDR3 coding sequence is TGCAGCGTTGGCAGAAAATACGAGCAGTACTTC.

The rearrangement joins TRBV18 to TRBJ1-2; 8 nucleotides line up with TRBD1. The CDR3 runs to 14 residues. Per germline, CDR1 KGHSH and CDR2 LQKENI. The V gene end was trimmed by 0 bases and the J gene end by 4 bases; junction bases not matched to a gene: 1. The CDR3 coding sequence is TGTGCCAGCTCACCACCAACAGGGGGCTATGGCTACACCTTC. As protein: CASSPPTGGYGYTF. Looking up the rest from reference TRBV18 and TRBJ1-2 gives the full variable domain: NAGVMQNPRHLVRRRGQEARLRCSPMKGHSHVYWYRQLPEEGLKFMVYLQKENIIDESGMPKERFSAEFPKEGPSILRIQQVVRGDSAAYFCASSPPTGGYGYTFGSGTRLTVV.

This chain links TRBV7-9 with TRBJ1-2, with 7 positions matching TRBD1. V was clipped by 7 bases and J by 7 bases; unmatched bases: 9. Germline V gene sequence: CDR1 SEHNR, CDR2 FQNEAQ (reference sequence). The CDR3 runs to 13 residues. The CDR3 DNA reads as TGTGCCAGCACCTCAGACAGGGCGGGTGGCTACACCTTC. This sequence encodes CASTSDRAGGYTF.